These 9 T cell receptor beta chains originate from one sample sequenced in a study of blood T cell repertoires in COVID-19. The data were produced by immunoSEQ multiplex PCR, yet TCRdb's version contains in-frame clones alone and is incomplete. This sample has about 190,000 clones, with 84% found just once. Sequencing used peripheral blood. All receptors come from a woman in her 70s with active or convalescent COVID-19.

The chain combines TRBV2 with TRBJ2-1, with D possibly being TRBD2 (6 bases). CDR3 length: 16 amino acids. Germline loops: CDR1 SNHLY, CDR2 FYNNEI. V gave up 0 bases and J gave up 3 bases, with 12 bases separating them. The CDR3 loop is CASSEATGVFYNEQFF. CDR3 bases: TGTGCCAGCAGTGAAGCGACGGGAGTCTTCTACAATGAGCAGTTCTTC. Drawing the rest from reference TRBV2 and TRBJ2-1, the complete variable domain is EPEVTQTPSHQVTQMGQEVILRCVPISNHLYFYWYRQILGQKVEFLVSFYNNEISEKSEIFDDQFSVERPDGSNFTLKIRSTKLEDSAMYFCASSEATGVFYNEQFFGPGTRLTVL.

The chain links TRBV7-2 to TRBJ2-1; 7 bases align to TRBD2. Trimming cost V 2 bases and J 6 bases; bases outside gene matches: 7. The V gene's germline CDR1 is SGHTA and CDR2 FQGNSA. This CDR3 region has 15 residues. CDR3 DNA: TGTGCCAGCAGCTTAACGTGGGAGGGCCCCAATGAGCAGTTCTTC. The encoded protein is CASSLTWEGPNEQFF. The full variable domain, its missing parts supplied by reference TRBV7-2 and TRBJ2-1, is GAGVSQSPSNKVTEKGKDVELRCDPISGHTALYWYRQSLGQGLEFLIYFQGNSAPDKSGLPSDRFSAERTGGSVSTLTIQRTQQEDSAVYLCASSLTWEGPNEQFFGPGTRLTVL.

The chain is built from TRBV4-1 and TRBJ2-1, with TRBD2 matching over 11 bases. This CDR3 comprises 17 residues. V was clipped by 1 base and J by 4 bases; unmatched bases: 6. CDR1 is MGHRA, CDR2 YSYEKL, per germline. The CDR3 sequence: CASSQVVAGGRYNEQFF. The DNA for the CDR3 is TGCGCCAGCAGCCAAGTGGTAGCGGGAGGGAGATACAATGAGCAGTTCTTC.

This clone appeared once. This chain connects TRBV5-1 to TRBJ1-2, with 12 bases identical to TRBD1. Germline CDR1 is SGHRS and CDR2 is YFSETQ. CDR3 length equals 15 residues. V gave up 4 bases and J gave up 8 bases; unmatched junction bases: 9. The CDR3 DNA reads TGCGCCAGCAGCACGCGGGACAGGGGGCGCGGGGGCTACACCTTC. Protein product: CASSTRDRGRGGYTF.

The chain is built from TRBV18 and TRBJ2-1; 9 nucleotides agree with TRBD2. The ends lost 4 bases at V and 6 bases at J; junction bases unmatched: 7. Germline V gives CDR1 KGHSH, CDR2 LQKENI. CDR3 length: 15 residues. The CDR3 is CASSLRVREGNEQFF. Written as DNA, the CDR3 is TGTGCCAGCTCACTCCGGGTGCGGGAGGGCAATGAGCAGTTCTTC.

This clone showed up just a few times. Other DNA sequences within the sample encode an identical CDR3. This chain links TRBV7-3 with TRBJ2-1; TRBD2 might be the D (6 bases). Between the trimmed V and J ends, which lost 1 base and 0 bases, there was a span of 10 bases. CDR3 size: 16 residues. Looked up from germline, CDR1 is SGHTA and CDR2 is FQGTGA. CDR3 bases: TGTGCCAGCAGCTTAAGAGGAGGGAGCTCCTACAATGAGCAGTTCTTC. Translating gives CASSLRGGSSYNEQFF.

The chain has TRBV30 and TRBJ2-1; D is uncertain. From germline, CDR1 is GTSNPN and CDR2 SVGIG (reference sequence). Trimming removed 0 bases at V and 9 bases at J, with 9 bases between. This CDR3 region has 12 residues. CDR3 sequence reads: CAWSVRRGEQFF. The CDR3 bases are TGTGCCTGGAGTGTACGGCGAGGTGAGCAGTTCTTC.

The chain uses TRBV18 and TRBJ2-1; 7 bases map to TRBD2. Looked up from germline, CDR1 is KGHSH and CDR2 is LQKENI. CDR3 length: 14 residues. The J segment lost 10 bases and the V segment lost 3 bases, leaving 9 bases of the junction unmatched. CDR3: CASSPVAGVSEQFF. In DNA, the CDR3 is TGTGCCAGCTCACCTGTGGCGGGAGTCAGCGAGCAGTTCTTC. Filled out from reference TRBV18 and TRBJ2-1, the complete variable domain reads NAGVMQNPRHLVRRRGQEARLRCSPMKGHSHVYWYRQLPEEGLKFMVYLQKENIIDESGMPKERFSAEFPKEGPSILRIQQVVRGDSAAYFCASSPVAGVSEQFFGPGTRLTVL.

The rearrangement links TRBV6-5 to TRBJ2-1; unclear D gene. Germline V lookup: CDR1 MNHEY, CDR2 SVGAGI. The CDR3 spans 13 residues. Trimming cost V 5 bases and J 5 bases, with 10 bases left between them. This CDR3 is CASSPEEHNEQFF. DNA for the CDR3: TGTGCCAGCAGTCCCGAAGAGCACAATGAGCAGTTCTTC.